Shown below are 7 T cell receptor beta chains from a single sample sequenced in a study of blood T cell repertoires in COVID-19. Here immunoSEQ multiplex PCR was the method, and the copy in TCRdb shows in-frame clones only, minus some. The profile covers about 160,000 clones, with over 75% appearing a single time and approximately 7% taken by the ten largest. The material sequenced was PBMCs or T cells enriched from blood (not recorded which). The receptors come from a woman between 45 and 60 years old who had recovered from COVID-19.

This chain connects TRBV5-8 to TRBJ1-2, with a weak D call TRBD1 (5 bases). The CDR3 runs to 16 residues. CDR1 and CDR2 (germline): SGHTS, YDEGEE. V was clipped by 2 bases and J by 6 bases, with 20 bases between them. CDR3 region: CASSFIVAGRWNGYTF. The CDR3 region has the DNA TGTGCCAGCAGCTTTATAGTTGCAGGGCGGTGGAATGGCTACACCTTC.

The CDR3 spells CASRTGDEQYF. In DNA form, the CDR3 reads TGTGCCAGCAGGACAGGGGACGAGCAGTACTTC. This chain connects TRBV11-3 to TRBJ2-7; 8 bases align to TRBD1. The V segment lost 6 bases and the J segment 5 bases; nucleotides outside the gene matches: 0. Germline loops: CDR1 SGHNT, CDR2 YENEEA. CDR3 length equals 11 residues.

The chain carries TRBV3-1 (or the pseudogene TRBV3-2) and TRBJ2-5; 14 nucleotides agree with TRBD2. The CDR3 runs to 15 residues. Germline values: CDR1 LGHDT, CDR2 YNNKEL (reference sequence). V lost 1 base to trimming and J lost 5 bases; unmatched junction nucleotides: 0. The CDR3 DNA reads TGTGCCAGCAGCCAAGGGACTAGCGGGGGGGAGACCCAGTACTTC. Translated, it gives CASSQGTSGGETQYF.

This clone was observed once. The chain recombines TRBV27 with TRBJ1-4, with 7 bases that match TRBD1. Trimming took 3 bases from V and 6 from J; bases not matched to a gene: 16. The CDR3 length is 18 residues. Germline lookup yields CDR1 MNHEY and CDR2 SMNVEV (reference sequence). CDR3 protein: CASSFRPRLGGVYEKLFF. CDR3 sequence (DNA): TGTGCCAGCAGTTTCCGCCCGCGGTTAGGGGGCGTTTATGAAAAACTGTTTTTT.

In this sample, this clone turned up once. CDR3 in DNA: TGTGCCAGCAGCTTTGGCAGTTCCTACAATGAGCAGTTCTTC. This sequence encodes CASSFGSSYNEQFF. The chain combines TRBV11-3 with TRBJ2-1; D not resolved. The V gene's germline CDR1 is SGHNT and CDR2 YENEEA. Trimming removed 3 bases at V and 1 base at J, with 7 bases between. The CDR3 runs 14 residues.

The V call is TRBV19, the J call TRBJ2-3, with a tentative D call TRBD2 (7 bases). CDR1 is LNHDA, CDR2 SQIVND, per germline (reference sequence). The CDR3 has 16 amino acids. The V and J ends lost 7 bases and 3 bases respectively, with 20 bases between them. The CDR3 DNA is TGTGCCAGTAACGGCGGGGGCGCGCAATGGACAGATACGCAGTATTTT. It yields the protein CASNGGGAQWTDTQYF.

This chain joins TRBV13 and TRBJ1-1; TRBD1 agrees at 9 bases. The CDR3 spans 15 residues. Per the germline V gene, CDR1 is PRHDT and CDR2 is FYEKMQ (reference sequence). The J segment lost 5 bases and the V segment lost 5 bases, leaving 9 bases of the junction unmatched. This CDR3 reads CASSGTGTGFTEAFF. The CDR3 DNA is TGTGCCAGCAGCGGCACCGGGACAGGGTTTACTGAAGCTTTCTTT.